This TCR beta chain derives from a study of T-cell reconstitution after alpha-beta-depleted transplantation in children. Whole-study results and caveats: Several hundred expanded graft clones reportedly supplied alpha-beta T cells about two months after transplant.

As it was prepared, the TCRbeta library received unique molecular identifiers. TCRdb reprocessed the PCR reads with MiXCR, giving one entry per CDR3 protein. The table records some 130,000 distinct CDR3 sequences, 9.7% of them present only once. A note on this clonotype: The antigen is undetermined.

This CDR3 is 16 amino acids long. The V end was cut by 0 bases, the J end by 2 bases, with 13 bases between. Germline CDR1 SGHRS, CDR2 YFSETQ. Sequenced material: PBMCs, mostly from graft donor cells, taken 180 days after TCRalphabeta/CD19-depleted stem cell transplant. The V and J genes are TRBV5-1 and TRBJ2-3, with D unresolved. This clonotype originated in a girl in the first two years of life who had a stem cell transplant for combined immunodeficiency, so the T cells may come from the graft donor. CDR3 DNA sequence: TGCGCCAGCAGCTTGGCCATGTCAGGCATCACAGATACGCAGTATTTT. Its translation is CASSLAMSGITDTQYF.